A selection of T cell receptor beta chains follows, all from one sample in a study of blood T cell repertoires in COVID-19. The assay was immunoSEQ multiplex PCR, and TCRdb's table has in-frame clones only and misses some. Of 150,000 to 170,000 clones listed, under 95% were seen once; the top ten hold about 0.57%. Sequencing was performed on peripheral blood. The receptor set was obtained from a man between 45 and 60 years old with acute or convalescent COVID-19. The CDR3 runs from the conserved cysteine through the conserved F or W. The D gene is left open where the match is weak. Where a row states a size, it is once, few, many or the class of an expanded clone; other rows omit it.

CDR3aa,CDR3nt,v_gene,j_gene,len,abundance,d_gene
CASSLRGNNSPLHF,TGTGCCAGCAGCTTGCGCGGGAATAATTCACCCCTCCACTTT,TRBV5-4,TRBJ1-6,14,NA,NA
CASRPRDTFTDTQYF,TGTGCCAGTAGACCACGGGACACTTTCACAGATACGCAGTATTTT,TRBV19,TRBJ2-3,15,NA,NA
CSAGQNYGYTF,TGCAGTGCTGGACAGAACTATGGCTACACCTTC,TRBV20-1,TRBJ1-2,11,NA,NA
CASSLGGADTQYF,TGTGCCAGCAGTTTAGGAGGGGCGGATACGCAGTATTTT,TRBV28,TRBJ2-3,13,once,NA
CASTGNTIYF,TGTGCCAGTACGGGAAACACCATATATTTT,TRBV19,TRBJ1-3,10,NA,NA
CASRPGGTGGRNEQFF,TGTGCCAGCAGGCCCGGCGGGACAGGGGGCCGGAATGAGCAGTTCTTC,TRBV28,TRBJ2-1,16,NA,TRBD1
CASTSGQRTDTQYF,TGTGCCAGCACCTCGGGACAACGCACAGATACGCAGTATTTT,TRBV28,TRBJ2-3,14,NA,NA
CASRTGQANEKLFF,TGTGCCAGCAGAACGGGACAGGCAAATGAAAAACTGTTTTTT,TRBV6-5,TRBJ1-4,14,once,TRBD1
CASSPGTAVYNEQFF,TGTGCCAGCAGTCCCGGGACAGCGGTATACAATGAGCAGTTCTTC,TRBV27,TRBJ2-1,15,NA,TRBD1
CASSQPGTLFIFGELFF,TGCGCCAGCAGCCAACCCGGGACACTGTTTATTTTTGGGGAGCTGTTTTTT,TRBV4-1,TRBJ2-2,17,NA,NA
CASSLQGLGQYF,TGTGCCAGCAGTTTACAGGGTTTAGGGCAGTACTTC,TRBV28,TRBJ2-7,12,NA,NA
CASSPRLAGGTITDTQYF,TGCGCCAGCAGCCCCCGGTTGGCGGGGGGCACGATCACAGATACGCAGTATTTT,TRBV4-1,TRBJ2-3,18,NA,TRBD2
CASSLSLAGGDTQYF,TGCGCCAGCAGCTTGAGCCTAGCGGGAGGGGATACGCAGTATTTT,TRBV5-1,TRBJ2-3,15,NA,TRBD2
CASSYFRDRMHTEAFF,TGTGCCAGCAGTTACTTCCGGGACAGGATGCACACTGAAGCTTTCTTT,TRBV6-6,TRBJ1-1,16,NA,TRBD1
CASSPTGFSGETQYF,TGTGCCAGTAGTCCCACAGGGTTTTCTGGGGAGACCCAGTACTTC,TRBV19,TRBJ2-5,15,NA,NA
CAWSDPAAPGQGREQYF,TGTGCCTGGAGCGACCCAGCCGCCCCGGGACAGGGGCGCGAGCAGTACTTC,TRBV30,TRBJ2-7,17,NA,TRBD1
CASSDQAGRGRGTEAFF,TGTGCCAGCAGCGACCAGGCTGGTAGGGGAAGGGGCACTGAAGCTTTCTTT,TRBV16,TRBJ1-1,17,once,NA
CASSLGQPNEQFF,TGTGCCAGCAGCTTGGGGCAGCCCAATGAGCAGTTCTTC,TRBV7-2,TRBJ2-1,13,NA,NA
CASSDSSSLAGPQGGGEQYF,TGTGCCAGCAGTGACTCGTCGTCTCTTGCGGGACCCCAGGGTGGAGGCGAGCAGTACTTC,TRBV6-4,TRBJ2-7,20,NA,NA